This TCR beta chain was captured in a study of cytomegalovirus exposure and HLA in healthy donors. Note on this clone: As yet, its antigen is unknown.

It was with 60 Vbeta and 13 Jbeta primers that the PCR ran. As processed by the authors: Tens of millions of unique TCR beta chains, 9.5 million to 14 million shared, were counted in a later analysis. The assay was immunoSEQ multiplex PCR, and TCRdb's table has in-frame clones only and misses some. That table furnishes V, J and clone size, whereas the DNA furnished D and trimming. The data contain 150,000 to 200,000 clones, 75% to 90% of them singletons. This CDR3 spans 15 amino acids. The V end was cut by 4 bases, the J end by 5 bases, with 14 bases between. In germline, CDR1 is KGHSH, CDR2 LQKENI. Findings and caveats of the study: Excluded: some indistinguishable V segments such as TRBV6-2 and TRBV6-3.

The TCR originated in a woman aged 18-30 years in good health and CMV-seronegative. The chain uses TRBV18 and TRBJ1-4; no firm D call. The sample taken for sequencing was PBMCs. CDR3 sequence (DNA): TGTGCCAGCTCACATGAGAGGAATCCCAATGAAAAACTGTTTTTT. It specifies CASSHERNPNEKLFF. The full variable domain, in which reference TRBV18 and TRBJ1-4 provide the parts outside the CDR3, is NAGVMQNPRHLVRRRGQEARLRCSPMKGHSHVYWYRQLPEEGLKFMVYLQKENIIDESGMPKERFSAEFPKEGPSILRIQQVVRGDSAAYFCASSHERNPNEKLFFGSGTQLSVL.